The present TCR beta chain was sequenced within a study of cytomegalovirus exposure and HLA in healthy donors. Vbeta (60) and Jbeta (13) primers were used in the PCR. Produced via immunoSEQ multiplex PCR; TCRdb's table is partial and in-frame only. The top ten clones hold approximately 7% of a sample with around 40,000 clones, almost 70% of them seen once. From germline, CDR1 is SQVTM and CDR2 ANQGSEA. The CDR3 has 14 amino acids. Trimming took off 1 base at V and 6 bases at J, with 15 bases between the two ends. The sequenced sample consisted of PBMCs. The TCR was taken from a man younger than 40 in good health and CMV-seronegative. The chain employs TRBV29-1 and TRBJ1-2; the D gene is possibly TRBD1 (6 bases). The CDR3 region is CSVEGAGARDGYTF. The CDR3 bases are TGCAGCGTTGAAGGCGCGGGGGCGCGGGATGGCTACACCTTC.